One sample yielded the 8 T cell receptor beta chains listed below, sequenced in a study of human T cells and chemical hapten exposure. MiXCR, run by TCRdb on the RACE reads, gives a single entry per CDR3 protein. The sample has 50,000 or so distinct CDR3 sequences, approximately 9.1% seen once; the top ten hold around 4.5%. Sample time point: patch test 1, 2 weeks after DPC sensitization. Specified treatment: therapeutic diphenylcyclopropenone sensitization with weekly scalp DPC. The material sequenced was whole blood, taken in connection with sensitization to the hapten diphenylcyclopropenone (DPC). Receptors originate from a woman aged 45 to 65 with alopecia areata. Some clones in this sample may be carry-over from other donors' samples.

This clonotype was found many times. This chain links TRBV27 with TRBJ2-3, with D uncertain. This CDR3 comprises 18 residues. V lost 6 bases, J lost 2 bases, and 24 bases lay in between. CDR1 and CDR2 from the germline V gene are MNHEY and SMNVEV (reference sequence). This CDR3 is CASRSRLNSDRNTDTQYF. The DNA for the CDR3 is TGTGCCAGCAGGAGTCGGCTAAATTCGGATAGGAACACAGATACGCAGTATTTT.

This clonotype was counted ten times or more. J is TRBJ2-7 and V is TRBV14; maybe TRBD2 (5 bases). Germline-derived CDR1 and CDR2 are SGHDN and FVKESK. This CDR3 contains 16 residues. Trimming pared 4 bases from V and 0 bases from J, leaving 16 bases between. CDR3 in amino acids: CASSLYPRGSSYEQYF. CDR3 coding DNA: TGTGCCAGCAGCCTGTATCCCCGGGGAAGCTCCTACGAGCAGTACTTC.

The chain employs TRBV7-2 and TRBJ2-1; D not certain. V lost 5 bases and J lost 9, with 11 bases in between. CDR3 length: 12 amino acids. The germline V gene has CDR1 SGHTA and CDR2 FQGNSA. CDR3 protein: CASSPPGGEQFF. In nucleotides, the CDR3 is TGTGCCAGCAGCCCCCCAGGCGGTGAGCAGTTCTTC.

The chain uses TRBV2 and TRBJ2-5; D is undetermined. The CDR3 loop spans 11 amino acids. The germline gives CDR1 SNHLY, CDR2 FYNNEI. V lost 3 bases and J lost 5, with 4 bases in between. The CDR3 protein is CASSEWETQYF. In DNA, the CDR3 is TGTGCCAGCAGTGAGTGGGAGACCCAGTACTTC.

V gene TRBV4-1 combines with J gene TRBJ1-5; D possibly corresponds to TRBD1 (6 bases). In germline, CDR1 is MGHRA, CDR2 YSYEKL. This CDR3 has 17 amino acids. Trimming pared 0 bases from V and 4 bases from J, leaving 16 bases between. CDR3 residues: CASSQDGGQNPNQPQHF. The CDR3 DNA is TGCGCCAGCAGCCAAGATGGGGGCCAGAACCCAAATCAGCCCCAGCATTTT.

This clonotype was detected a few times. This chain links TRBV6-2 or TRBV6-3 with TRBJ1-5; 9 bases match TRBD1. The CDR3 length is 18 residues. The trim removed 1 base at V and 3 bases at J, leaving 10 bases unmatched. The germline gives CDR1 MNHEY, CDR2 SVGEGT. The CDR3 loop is CASSYLTGTGFDNQPQHF. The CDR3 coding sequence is TGTGCCAGCAGTTACTTAACCGGGACAGGGTTCGACAATCAGCCCCAGCATTTT.

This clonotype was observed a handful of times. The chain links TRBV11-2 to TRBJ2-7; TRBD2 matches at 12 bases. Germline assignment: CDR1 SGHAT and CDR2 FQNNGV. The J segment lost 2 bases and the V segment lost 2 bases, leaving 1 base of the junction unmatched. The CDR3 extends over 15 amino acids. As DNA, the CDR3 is TGTGCCAGCAGCTTAAGACTAGCGGGAGCCTACGAGCAGTACTTC. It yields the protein CASSLRLAGAYEQYF.

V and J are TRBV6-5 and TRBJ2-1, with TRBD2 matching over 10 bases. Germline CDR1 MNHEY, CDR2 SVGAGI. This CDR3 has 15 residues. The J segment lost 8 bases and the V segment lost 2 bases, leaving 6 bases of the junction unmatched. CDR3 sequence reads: CASSYRLAGADEQFF. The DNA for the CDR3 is TGTGCCAGCAGTTACAGGCTAGCGGGAGCCGATGAGCAGTTCTTC.